This is a list of T cell receptor beta chains from one sample in a study of T cells in Graves' hyperthyroidism and ophthalmopathy. TCRdb independently ran MiXCR on the multiplex PCR reads; one entry per CDR3 protein. The table has under 750,000 distinct CDR3 sequences, roughly a sixth seen once. Sequencing input: blood. Receptors originate from a woman between 45 and 60 years old with Graves' hyperthyroidism that later progressed to Graves' ophthalmopathy. CDR3s include the opening cysteine and the closing phenylalanine or tryptophan. A D gene is named only where the DNA matches it firmly.

cdr3_aa j_call v_call d_call cdr3_length
CSARTANSYNSPLHF TRBJ1-6 TRBV20-1 . 15
CASSQGPETGKSEQYF TRBJ2-7 TRBV13 TRBD1 16
CASSPRALWEQYF TRBJ2-7 TRBV6-1 . 13
CASSPREINEKLFF TRBJ1-4 TRBV18 . 14
CASKFSTGFGDSPLHF TRBJ1-6 TRBV6-1 . 16
CATSQLGQGGNEQFF TRBJ2-1 TRBV15 TRBD1 15
CASSGSTAITYNEQFF TRBJ2-1 TRBV7-9 . 16
CSATTGTGGYEQYF TRBJ2-7 TRBV20-1 TRBD1 14
CASSDFDGLGEKLFF TRBJ1-4 TRBV6-1 . 15
CAGSFGVTEAFF TRBJ1-1 TRBV12-3/TRBV12-4 . 12
CASSPRRGDTEAFF TRBJ1-1 TRBV3-1 . 14
CATSDSTSGGASDTQYF TRBJ2-3 TRBV24-1 TRBD2 17
CASSVKPGRSNAGYTF TRBJ1-2 TRBV19 . 16